At least ten counts were recorded for the clone carrying this TCR beta chain. Its antigen remains unidentified. The junction departs from the called germline gene at one end, perhaps through a read error. Time point given: newly diagnosed GD, antithyroid drugs for less than 3 months. PBMCs were the source of the RNA used for TCR sequencing. This entry comes from a study of regulatory T cells in long-lasting Graves disease. Whole-study results and caveats: Only peripheral blood was studied, not thyroid tissue.

In building TCR beta libraries, iRepertoire HTBI primers were used together with Arm-PCR of CDR3 regions. TCRdb re-analysed the multiplex PCR reads in MiXCR, keeping a single row per CDR3 protein. The table records roughly 520,000 distinct CDR3 sequences, about 11% of them present only once. These data are also associated with another study on T cells in Graves' hyperthyroidism and ophthalmopathy. That study reports: The model made its ophthalmopathy prediction, and onset followed a median about 6.8 months later.

The TCR was taken from a young woman with Graves disease. Sequenced material: peripheral blood mononuclear cells (PBMCs), taken at new diagnosis, from a patient treated with antithyroid drugs.

For the CDR3, the DNA is TGTGCCAGCAGTTCTCCAGGGTCCCAAGAGACCCAGCACTTC. It translates to CASSSPGSQETQHF. The J gene is TRBJ2-5, the V gene TRBV28; weak D call: TRBD1 (5 bases). CDR1 is MDHEN, CDR2 SYDVKM, per germline. This CDR3 comprises 14 residues.